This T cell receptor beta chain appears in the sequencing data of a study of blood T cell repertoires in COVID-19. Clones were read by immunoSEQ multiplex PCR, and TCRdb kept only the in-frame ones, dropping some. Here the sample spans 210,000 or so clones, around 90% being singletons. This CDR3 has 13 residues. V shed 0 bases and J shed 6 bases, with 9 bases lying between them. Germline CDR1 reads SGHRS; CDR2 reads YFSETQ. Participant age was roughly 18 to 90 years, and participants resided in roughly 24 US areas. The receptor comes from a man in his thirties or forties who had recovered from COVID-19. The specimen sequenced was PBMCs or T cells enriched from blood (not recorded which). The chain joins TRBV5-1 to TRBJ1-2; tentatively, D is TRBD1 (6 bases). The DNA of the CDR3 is TGCGCCAGCAGCTTGGGTCCAGGGGATGGCTACACCTTC. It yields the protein CASSLGPGDGYTF.